This T cell receptor (beta chain) was sequenced in a study of cytomegalovirus exposure and HLA in healthy donors listed by TCRdb under 2017. Regarding the study in general: An earlier analysis of about 530 of the donors reported approximately 280 Gb of sequence data and 117 million unique TCR beta sequences obtained from about 180 million T cells. An early release covering 500 to 750 HLA-typed donors comprised 250 to 350 gigabases of sequencing data and around 80 million unique TCR sequences. Of the roughly 400 genotyped donors, about 80% fell in the genetic ancestry cluster associated with self-reported Caucasian donors. The aim of the study was to test whether cataloging public T cell receptors could identify signatures of past pathogen exposure. The T cell repertoires of roughly 660 subjects were profiled by immunosequencing and related to cytomegalovirus serostatus. Besides the first cohort of approximately 670 subjects, a separate validation cohort made up of 120 different subjects was used. To predict cytomegalovirus infection status, the study brought together high-throughput TCR immunosequencing, statistical association of individual TCRs with disease status, and machine learning. A later analysis re-examined previously published TCR beta repertoires from roughly 720 donors and added high-resolution HLA genotyping to investigate patterns of TCR occurrence. Rather than drawing on any new phenotypic data, the later analysis identified candidate immune exposures from TCR beta sequences and the way those sequences occurred across donors. An earlier analysis of 587 of the donors used high-throughput TCR beta sequencing to judge whether each TCR beta V gene segment behaved as functional or pseudogenic. Donor age, sex, ethnicity and CMV serostatus were compiled alongside the repertoire data. In a later genetic analysis, genome-wide SNP genotypes for 398 of the 666 donors were used, and that subset was treated as a discovery cohort. Every repertoire in the discovery cohort had been generated on one and the same sequencing platform. HLA typing covered class I and class II loci at four-digit resolution. The number of donors typed differed by locus, with about 629-640 for A, B, C, DRB1 and DQB1, roughly 550 for DQA1, 600 to 610 for DPA1, and under 490 for DPB1. About five DR-DQ haplotypes were handled as single units for association and clustering because linkage in the cohort was strong. Across around 400 genotyped donors of the cohort, an average of approximately 220,000 unique TCR beta nucleotide sequences per donor were sequenced, and 15% to 20% of those sequences were non-productive.

The cohort was made up of hundreds of healthy bone marrow donors. At the time of sampling, all cohort members were nominally healthy, though unrecorded immune exposures were likely present. The donor was CMV seronegative and belonged to the group of roughly 330 seronegative cohort members. Each donor provided a peripheral blood sample, and peripheral blood mononuclear cells were used for TCR beta sequencing. The Qiagen DNeasy Blood Extraction Kit was used to extract genomic DNA from the blood cell samples. From the cysteine up to the phenylalanine, the CDR3 has a length of 17 residues. Left in the record is the CDR3 DNA by itself, 51 bases read in frame from the first base. The germline V gene provides CDR1 KGHSH and CDR2 LQKENI. Compared with germline, V lacks 2 bases and J lacks 0 bases; bases without a gene match: 8. A note on this clone: The clone's antigen remains unknown.

General conclusions and limits of the study: While some public TCRs were present in many individuals, most TCR sequences turned up only very rarely across donors. Broadly in line with IMGT annotations, most TCR beta V segments showed up in productive rearrangements about 90% or about 30% of the time in an earlier analysis of approximately 640 of the donors. The authors suggested that the approach could potentially be extended to other disease states and immunological phenotypes. Because HLA typing was missing for some donors at each locus, association tests included only the typed subset. A later analysis reported that several top co-occurrence clusters appeared linked to parvovirus B19, influenza, CMV and Epstein-Barr virus. Linkage disequilibrium might explain the correlated functional status among segregating V segments, but an unknown experimental factor could not be excluded. When HLA alleles, especially DR and DQ, strongly co-occurred, attributing TCR associations to individual alleles was difficult. Roughly uniform sequencing depth across donors was assumed in presence/absence analyses, although this assumption may not hold. In a later analysis, the rate of TCR association differed among HLA loci, with DRB1 alleles having the most associated TCRs and HLA-C alleles having the fewest. Specific HLA alleles were associated with 16,951 TCR beta sequences at a false discovery rate of 0.05 in a later analysis. In this cohort, only TCR beta chains were sequenced, and detectable features were limited by the absence of alpha or paired-chain data. A few of the identified cytomegalovirus-associated TCR beta chains were confirmed in vitro to be specific for cytomegalovirus antigens. The sequencing pipeline was judged likely to have produced a cluster of highly shared sequence variants as a technical artifact. The earlier analysis of fewer than 750 of the donors excluded fewer than 20 rarely observed V segments, including chromosome 9 orphons, because counts were too low. A total of fewer than 200 TCR beta chains were listed by the study as associated with cytomegalovirus. Some IMGT-functional V segments, including TRBV6-2 and TRBV6-3, could not be distinguished by the 87-base-pair reads and were therefore excluded. A later genetic analysis reported fewer N-insertions in productive TCRs among donors in an Asian-associated ancestry cluster than the approximately 700-donor mean. Cytomegalovirus status was reported to be diagnosed by the classifier with high specificity and sensitivity in both the original and validation cohorts. According to a later analysis, most CMV-associated TCR beta chains appeared to be HLA-restricted, and the HLA associations seemed to be driven largely by CMV exposure. Immune exposure information for the cohort was limited to CMV serostatus. An association between a missense DCLRE1C variant and V-gene and J-gene trimming of TCR beta chains was found in a later genetic analysis and replicated in an independent cohort. A further reported finding was that TCR beta sequences accurately predicted the HLA-A and HLA-B alleles for most subjects in the first cohort. A later analysis found that HLA-associated TCR beta chains were more clonally expanded and had lower generation probabilities than equally common non-associated chains.

The library was made by the immunoSEQ multiplex PCR assay. A mixture of 60 forward primers for TCR Vbeta segments and 13 reverse primers for TCR Jbeta segments was used in the multiplex PCR. Amplification of the CDR3 region of rearranged TCR beta genes was performed with a multiplex PCR assay on genomic DNA. Amplified TCR beta libraries were sequenced as 87-base-pair reads on the Illumina HiSeq System. The study's own analysis went as follows. In a later analysis, some 80 million unique TCR beta chains were counted across the approximately 670 repertoires, and around 10 million of these chains were shared by at least two donors. Raw reads were error-corrected and collapsed into unique sequences by a nearest-neighbor algorithm in which closely related sequences were merged to remove PCR and sequencing errors. CDR3 sequences were aligned to IMGT reference sequences to assign V, D and J gene segments. For a sequence to be retained, a match of at least six nucleotides to both a V gene segment and a J gene segment was required. A rearrangement counted as productive if the CDR3 had no stop codons and remained in frame with V and J, and every other rearrangement counted as non-productive. CDR3 was defined according to IMGT convention as the region running from the second conserved V-encoded cysteine to the conserved J-encoded phenylalanine. In an earlier analysis of some 550 of the donors, sequences lacking an unambiguous match to a single V gene segment were excluded. In an earlier analysis of some 590 of the donors, a V segment was called functional when productive rearrangements were above 56.7%, and segregating when the standard deviation between donors exceeded 5%. To diagnose cytomegalovirus status from the catalog of TCR beta chain sequences, a statistical classification framework was built. In a later analysis, V and J genes were assigned by comparing TCR nucleotide sequences against IMGT/GENE-DB human TR gene sequences. In a later analysis, CDR3 sequences and most-parsimonious VDJ recombination scenarios were assigned using the TCRdist pipeline. In a later analysis, each TCR beta chain was defined by its CDR3 amino acid sequence together with its V-gene family, and reads without a unique V-gene family were excluded. To address suspected cross-contamination and a sequencing artifact, a later analysis removed 592 highly shared, low-generation-probability nucleotide sequences. A later analysis calculated a clonal expansion index for each public chain from normalized within-repertoire ranks of inferred template counts. In a later analysis, generation probabilities were computed using a VDJ recombination model fitted to out-of-frame rearrangements, and the results were checked against IGoR. Hypergeometric tests were used in a later analysis to score TCR-TCR, TCR-HLA and TCR-CMV co-occurrence, with a repertoire-size bias correction applied to the TCR pairs. False discovery rates were estimated in a later analysis by permuting HLA or CMV assignments 20 times. In a later analysis, co-occurring TCRs were grouped using DBSCAN, and TCRdist sequence similarity was added for clustering within HLA-allele-positive subsets. Repertoires with fewer than 30,000 or more than 120,000 public chains, plus five repertoires with anomalous nucleotide sharing, were excluded from co-occurrence clustering. The clones in this table, taken by TCRdb from immuneACCESS, are in-frame only. Not every clone is retained; where verified, under half of the shortfall comes from an unresolved V gene, and the cause of the rest is unknown. The DNA gave D and trimming, while V, J and clone size come from that table. The table held for this sample gives 100,000 to 150,000 clones. The top ten constitute 1.5% to 2% of the sample.

This sequence uses TRBV18 and TRBJ2-3; 7 bases in the junction line up with TRBD1. The TCR comes from a man between 18 and 29 years old in good health and CMV-seronegative. The specimen sequenced was PBMCs. The CDR3: CASSPAGTAPSTDTQYF. The DNA reads as follows: TGTGCCAGCTCACCAGCCGGGACAGCTCCTAGCACAGATACGCAGTATTTT.